These T cell receptor beta chains were read from a single sample in a study of T cell responses to AZD1222 COVID-19 vaccine. The data were produced by immunoSEQ multiplex PCR, yet TCRdb's version contains in-frame clones alone and is incomplete. The sample lists 200,000 or so clones, 94% occurring once. This specimen was peripheral blood, taken on day 0 of AZD1222 vaccination. The receptors were gathered from an adult in good health. The CDR3 runs from the conserved cysteine through the conserved F or W. D genes are given only for firm matches. Expanded clones are given a class, and other clones once, few, many or no size at all.

v_gene	abundance	d_gene	j_gene	CDR3aa	CDR3nt
TRBV28	NA	TRBD2	TRBJ2-7	CASSPTPGLAVYEQYF	TGTGCCAGCAGTCCGACACCGGGACTAGCGGTCTACGAGCAGTACTTC
TRBV30	NA	NA	TRBJ2-1	CAWSDPRYNEQFF	TGTGCCTGGTCGGACCCCCGCTACAATGAGCAGTTCTTC
TRBV28	few	NA	TRBJ1-6	CASSSSGSPLHF	TGTGCCAGCAGTTCTTCAGGCTCACCCCTCCACTTT
TRBV7-8	NA	TRBD1	TRBJ2-3	CASSSRQGTLDTQYF	TGTGCCAGCAGCTCCCGACAGGGTACCTTAGATACGCAGTATTTT
TRBV5-1	NA	NA	TRBJ1-5	CASSLGSGGSNQPQHF	TGCGCCAGCAGCTTGGGGTCGGGGGGAAGCAATCAGCCCCAGCATTTT
TRBV27	NA	NA	TRBJ2-2	CASRYRNTGELFF	TGTGCCAGCAGATACAGGAACACCGGGGAGCTGTTTTTT
TRBV6-2/TRBV6-3	NA	NA	TRBJ2-1	CASSYADWTEQFF	TGTGCCAGCAGTTACGCCGACTGGACTGAGCAGTTCTTC
TRBV28	NA	NA	TRBJ1-5	CASRPTATKYQPQHF	TGTGCCAGCAGACCCACGGCCACTAAGTATCAGCCCCAGCATTTT
TRBV5-8	NA	TRBD1	TRBJ2-5	CASSLSQTGLGETQYF	TGTGCCAGCAGCTTGTCCCAGACAGGGTTGGGAGAGACCCAGTACTTC
TRBV28	NA	NA	TRBJ2-3	CASSRMTDTQYF	TGTGCCAGCAGTAGGATGACAGATACGCAGTATTTT
TRBV12-3/TRBV12-4	NA	NA	TRBJ1-2	CASSLRDGYTF	TGTGCCAGCAGTCTTCGGGATGGCTACACCTTC
TRBV27	NA	NA	TRBJ2-3	CASSFLGGTDTQYF	TGTGCCAGCAGTTTTCTAGGGGGGACAGATACGCAGTATTTT
TRBV6-5	NA	NA	TRBJ1-2	CASSYSRDRVYGYTF	TGTGCCAGCAGTTACTCCCGGGACCGGGTCTATGGCTACACCTTC
TRBV5-1	NA	NA	TRBJ2-7	CASSLEGFSYEQYF	TGCGCCAGCAGCTTGGAAGGCTTCTCCTACGAGCAGTACTTC
TRBV29-1	NA	TRBD1	TRBJ1-2	CSVTGVDGYTF	TGCAGCGTAACAGGGGTGGATGGCTACACCTTC
TRBV28	NA	NA	TRBJ1-4	CASLDSGPNEKLFF	TGTGCCAGCCTCGACTCGGGGCCTAATGAAAAACTGTTTTTT
TRBV10-3	NA	TRBD1	TRBJ1-6	CAISLDRDGSPLHF	TGTGCCATCAGCCTGGACAGGGATGGCTCACCCCTCCACTTT
TRBV7-2	once	TRBD1	TRBJ2-3	CATGQGKDTQYF	TGTGCCACCGGACAGGGAAAGGATACGCAGTATTTT
TRBV2	NA	NA	TRBJ1-2	CASSTFRERRDYGYTF	TGTGCCAGCAGTACTTTCAGGGAAAGGAGAGACTATGGCTACACCTTC
TRBV5-1	NA	NA	TRBJ1-4	CASSLAPGLNEKLFF	TGCGCCAGCAGCTTGGCCCCAGGGCTTAATGAAAAACTGTTTTTT
TRBV3-1/TRBV3-2	NA	TRBD1	TRBJ2-7	CASSQETGTGGSEQYF	TGTGCCAGCAGCCAAGAGACGGGGACAGGGGGGAGCGAGCAGTACTTC
TRBV24-1	NA	TRBD2	TRBJ2-1	CATSDPKEREGNNEQFF	TGTGCCACCAGTGACCCCAAGGAGCGGGAGGGGAACAATGAGCAGTTCTTC
TRBV7-6	NA	TRBD2	TRBJ2-7	CASSLVSQREGHEQYF	TGTGCCAGCAGCTTAGTCAGTCAGCGGGAAGGGCACGAGCAGTACTTC
TRBV7-2	NA	NA	TRBJ1-1	CASSPSSPEAFF	TGTGCCAGCAGCCCGTCGAGCCCTGAAGCTTTCTTT
TRBV29-1	NA	TRBD2	TRBJ2-3	CSVAGRAADTQYF	TGCAGCGTAGCCGGGAGGGCTGCAGATACGCAGTATTTT
TRBV4-3	NA	NA	TRBJ2-2	CASSQDRTAGELFF	TGCGCCAGCAGCCAAGATCGGACAGCCGGGGAGCTGTTTTTT
TRBV4-1	NA	NA	TRBJ1-2	CASSQTPGVSYGYTF	TGCGCCAGCAGCCAAACACCGGGGGTCTCCTATGGCTACACCTTC
TRBV7-2	NA	NA	TRBJ2-5	CASSPLSVETQYF	TGTGCCAGCAGCCCACTCTCGGTGGAGACCCAGTACTTC
TRBV6-5	NA	TRBD1	TRBJ2-3	CASTPGQSTDTQYF	TGTGCCAGCACTCCGGGACAGAGCACAGATACGCAGTATTTT
TRBV6-5	NA	TRBD1	TRBJ1-6	CASRGSDRANSPLHF	TGTGCCAGCAGAGGATCGGACAGGGCGAATTCACCCCTCCACTTT
TRBV10-3	NA	NA	TRBJ2-5	CAISGGLNEETQYF	TGTGCCATCAGTGGGGGACTTAATGAAGAGACCCAGTACTTC
TRBV4-1	NA	NA	TRBJ2-2	CASSHEGLNTGELFF	TGCGCCAGCAGCCATGAGGGATTGAACACCGGGGAGCTGTTTTTT
TRBV28	NA	NA	TRBJ1-3	CASSPPISTGNTIYF	TGTGCCAGCAGCCCCCCGATAAGCACTGGAAACACCATATATTTT
TRBV23-1	NA	NA	TRBJ1-5	CASSQSKGCQGNQPQHF	TGCGCCAGCAGTCAATCTAAGGGGTGTCAGGGCAATCAGCCCCAGCATTTT
TRBV6-1	once	NA	TRBJ2-1	CASSELATNEQFF	TGTGCCAGCAGTGAACTAGCGACCAATGAGCAGTTCTTC
TRBV28	NA	NA	TRBJ1-5	CASRTTGTRSNQPQHF	TGTGCCAGCAGAACTACAGGGACTAGGAGCAATCAGCCCCAGCATTTT
TRBV11-2	NA	TRBD2	TRBJ2-7	CASSSPGLASEQYF	TGTGCCAGCAGTTCCCCGGGACTAGCGAGCGAGCAGTACTTC
TRBV9	NA	NA	TRBJ2-3	CASSVAGTPINTQYF	TGTGCCAGCAGCGTAGCAGGGACACCCATAAATACGCAGTATTTT
TRBV3-1/TRBV3-2	NA	NA	TRBJ2-3	CASSQVAGQGWTDTQYF	TGTGCCAGCAGCCAAGTGGCAGGGCAGGGGTGGACAGATACGCAGTATTTT
TRBV6-4	NA	NA	TRBJ2-7	CASSDNGGAGVQYF	TGTGCCAGCAGTGACAATGGGGGTGCTGGGGTGCAGTACTTC
TRBV9	NA	NA	TRBJ2-5	CASSVVGLPQETQYF	TGTGCCAGCAGCGTAGTTGGACTGCCCCAAGAGACCCAGTACTTC
TRBV5-6	NA	NA	TRBJ1-6	CASSLLTGTSYNSPLHF	TGTGCCAGCAGCTTGCTTACAGGGACCTCCTATAATTCACCCCTCCACTTT
TRBV24-1	NA	TRBD2	TRBJ2-3	CATSDSSLAGGQDTQYF	TGTGCCACCAGTGACTCCTCTCTAGCGGGCGGGCAAGATACGCAGTATTTT
TRBV6-2/TRBV6-3	NA	NA	TRBJ2-7	CASSWQAVYEQYF	TGTGCCAGCAGTTGGCAAGCGGTCTACGAGCAGTACTTC
TRBV30	NA	NA	TRBJ1-2	CAWTRDGYTF	TGTGCCTGGACCAGGGACGGCTACACCTTC
TRBV5-6	once	NA	TRBJ2-1	CASSGDAGRSYNEQFF	TGTGCCAGCAGCGGGGATGCGGGACGATCCTACAATGAGCAGTTCTTC
TRBV27	NA	TRBD2	TRBJ2-7	CASSTTSGNRRSNEQYF	TGTGCCAGCAGTACAACTAGCGGGAATAGAAGGTCCAACGAGCAGTACTTC